Listed below are T cell receptor beta chains from one sample, sequenced in a study of beta chain features in type 1 diabetes. Assay used: immunoSEQ multiplex PCR; TCRdb lists only in-frame clones, some missing. The sample gives about 28,000 clones, about 65% of which show up once; 2.4% is in the top ten. The sample comprised Tregs from blood. The receptor set was obtained from a woman younger than 45 with type 1 diabetes. Both conserved end residues are part of each CDR3. The order of the fields is D gene, V gene, J gene, clone size, CDR3 protein, CDR3 DNA. A D gene is named only where the DNA matches it firmly. Some rows have no size entry. The others give once, few or many, or a class for an expanded clone.

d_gene: NA; v_gene: TRBV6-1; j_gene: TRBJ1-2; abundance: few; CDR3aa: CASSPGGASYGYTF; CDR3nt: TGTGCCAGCAGCCCGGGCGGGGCCTCCTATGGCTACACCTTC
d_gene: NA; v_gene: TRBV10-3; j_gene: TRBJ1-1; abundance: NA; CDR3aa: CATQTEMNTEAFF; CDR3nt: TGTGCCACACAAACAGAAATGAACACTGAAGCTTTCTTT
d_gene: TRBD2; v_gene: TRBV5-4; j_gene: TRBJ2-2; abundance: NA; CDR3aa: CASSAGLAGGPTGELFF; CDR3nt: TGTGCCAGCAGCGCGGGACTAGCGGGAGGGCCAACCGGGGAGCTGTTTTTT
d_gene: TRBD2; v_gene: TRBV9; j_gene: TRBJ2-3; abundance: few; CDR3aa: CASSPRTSGVTDTQYF; CDR3nt: TGTGCCAGCAGCCCTCGGACTAGCGGGGTCACAGATACGCAGTATTTT
d_gene: NA; v_gene: TRBV11-2; j_gene: TRBJ2-7; abundance: NA; CDR3aa: CASSLGIDSSYEQYF; CDR3nt: TGTGCCAGCAGCTTAGGAATAGACTCCTCCTACGAGCAGTACTTC
d_gene: TRBD2; v_gene: TRBV7-3; j_gene: TRBJ2-6; abundance: once; CDR3aa: CASSRTSGRAGANVLTF; CDR3nt: TGTGCCAGCAGCCGGACTAGCGGGAGGGCTGGGGCCAACGTCCTGACTTTC
d_gene: NA; v_gene: TRBV29-1; j_gene: TRBJ1-2; abundance: NA; CDR3aa: CSVEFSYGYTF; CDR3nt: TGCAGCGTTGAATTCTCGTATGGCTACACCTTC
d_gene: NA; v_gene: TRBV7-8; j_gene: TRBJ1-1; abundance: NA; CDR3aa: CASSPSPLTGLTEAFF; CDR3nt: TGTGCCAGCAGCCCCTCCCCCCTAACAGGGCTCACTGAAGCTTTCTTT
d_gene: TRBD1; v_gene: TRBV6-1; j_gene: TRBJ1-2; abundance: NA; CDR3aa: CASSGQEPGQVHYGYTF; CDR3nt: TGTGCCAGCAGTGGACAAGAGCCGGGACAGGTCCACTATGGCTACACCTTC
d_gene: TRBD1; v_gene: TRBV29-1; j_gene: TRBJ1-2; abundance: few; CDR3aa: CSVQTGGDYGYTF; CDR3nt: TGCAGCGTGCAGACAGGGGGTGACTATGGCTACACCTTC
d_gene: TRBD1; v_gene: TRBV7-3; j_gene: TRBJ2-1; abundance: few; CDR3aa: CASSPTGGILHEQFF; CDR3nt: TGTGCCAGCAGCCCAACAGGGGGCATACTTCATGAGCAGTTCTTC
d_gene: NA; v_gene: TRBV6-5; j_gene: TRBJ1-1; abundance: few; CDR3aa: CASSSPGQTEAFF; CDR3nt: TGTGCCAGCAGTTCCCCCGGACAAACTGAAGCTTTCTTT
d_gene: TRBD2; v_gene: TRBV5-1; j_gene: TRBJ2-1; abundance: NA; CDR3aa: CASSLGGLAGVDEQFF; CDR3nt: TGCGCCAGCAGCTTGGGGGGACTAGCGGGAGTAGATGAGCAGTTCTTC
d_gene: TRBD1; v_gene: TRBV13; j_gene: TRBJ2-7; abundance: few; CDR3aa: CASSFRQGPYEQYF; CDR3nt: TGTGCCAGCAGCTTCAGACAGGGACCCTACGAGCAGTACTTC
d_gene: TRBD1; v_gene: TRBV18; j_gene: TRBJ2-6; abundance: NA; CDR3aa: CASSPTGAGANVLTF; CDR3nt: TGTGCCAGCTCACCGACAGGGGCTGGGGCCAACGTCCTGACTTTC
d_gene: NA; v_gene: TRBV7-3; j_gene: TRBJ1-2; abundance: NA; CDR3aa: CASSLLPTNYGYTF; CDR3nt: TGTGCCAGCAGCTTACTACCAACTAACTATGGCTACACCTTC
d_gene: NA; v_gene: TRBV18; j_gene: TRBJ2-3; abundance: once; CDR3aa: CASSPPTGSGTDTQYF; CDR3nt: TGTGCCAGCTCACCACCGACAGGGAGCGGGACAGATACGCAGTATTTT
d_gene: NA; v_gene: TRBV28; j_gene: TRBJ1-5; abundance: few; CDR3aa: CASSLSFGQFNQPQHF; CDR3nt: TGTGCCAGCAGTTTATCCTTTGGACAGTTCAATCAGCCCCAGCATTTT
d_gene: TRBD2; v_gene: TRBV27; j_gene: TRBJ2-7; abundance: few; CDR3aa: CASSFGDRDYSEQYF; CDR3nt: TGTGCCAGCAGTTTTGGGGACCGGGACTACTCCGAGCAGTACTTC
d_gene: TRBD2; v_gene: TRBV5-1; j_gene: TRBJ2-1; abundance: NA; CDR3aa: CASSQSPGLAFNEQFF; CDR3nt: TGCGCCAGCAGCCAGTCCCCGGGACTAGCATTTAATGAGCAGTTCTTC
d_gene: NA; v_gene: TRBV5-1; j_gene: TRBJ2-2; abundance: NA; CDR3aa: CASSLNHGSTGELFF; CDR3nt: TGCGCCAGCAGCTTAAATCACGGGAGCACCGGGGAGCTGTTTTTT
d_gene: NA; v_gene: TRBV29-1; j_gene: TRBJ1-2; abundance: NA; CDR3aa: CSVDRGDYGYTF; CDR3nt: TGCAGCGTTGATCGGGGGGACTATGGCTACACCTTC
d_gene: TRBD2; v_gene: TRBV18; j_gene: TRBJ2-3; abundance: NA; CDR3aa: CASSLAGSTDTQYF; CDR3nt: TGTGCCAGCTCACTAGCGGGGAGCACAGATACGCAGTATTTT
d_gene: TRBD2; v_gene: TRBV29-1; j_gene: TRBJ2-3; abundance: NA; CDR3aa: CSVDLAGGTDTQYF; CDR3nt: TGCAGCGTTGACCTAGCGGGAGGCACAGATACGCAGTATTTT
d_gene: TRBD1; v_gene: TRBV5-1; j_gene: TRBJ2-5; abundance: NA; CDR3aa: CASSPGGTETQYF; CDR3nt: TGCGCCAGCAGCCCAGGGGGTACGGAGACCCAGTACTTC
d_gene: NA; v_gene: TRBV18; j_gene: TRBJ2-7; abundance: few; CDR3aa: CASSPRPDFYEQYF; CDR3nt: TGTGCCAGCTCACCACGCCCAGACTTCTACGAGCAGTACTTC
d_gene: NA; v_gene: TRBV5-1; j_gene: TRBJ2-1; abundance: NA; CDR3aa: CASSHSRNEQFF; CDR3nt: TGCGCCAGCAGCCACTCACGAAATGAGCAGTTCTTC
d_gene: NA; v_gene: TRBV6-1; j_gene: TRBJ2-1; abundance: NA; CDR3aa: CASKSGEWNEQFF; CDR3nt: TGTGCCAGCAAATCCGGGGAGTGGAATGAGCAGTTCTTC
d_gene: NA; v_gene: TRBV5-4; j_gene: TRBJ2-7; abundance: NA; CDR3aa: CASSRTATYEQYF; CDR3nt: TGTGCCAGCAGCCGGACAGCCACCTACGAGCAGTACTTC
d_gene: NA; v_gene: TRBV7-8; j_gene: TRBJ2-1; abundance: NA; CDR3aa: CASSLSRFEYNEQFF; CDR3nt: TGTGCCAGCAGCTTATCTCGGTTCGAGTACAATGAGCAGTTCTTC
d_gene: NA; v_gene: TRBV11-3; j_gene: TRBJ2-5; abundance: NA; CDR3aa: CASSPRGQETQYF; CDR3nt: TGTGCCAGCAGCCCGCGTGGCCAAGAGACCCAGTACTTC
d_gene: NA; v_gene: TRBV10-1; j_gene: TRBJ2-3; abundance: NA; CDR3aa: CASSESKGRGDTQYF; CDR3nt: TGCGCCAGCAGTGAGTCGAAAGGCAGGGGAGATACGCAGTATTTT
d_gene: TRBD1; v_gene: TRBV2; j_gene: TRBJ1-2; abundance: NA; CDR3aa: CASSATGQGAVGYTF; CDR3nt: TGTGCCAGCAGCGCTACGGGACAGGGGGCGGTGGGCTACACCTTC
d_gene: TRBD2; v_gene: TRBV7-6; j_gene: TRBJ2-5; abundance: NA; CDR3aa: CASSLGRTSGKWGQETQYF; CDR3nt: TGTGCCAGCAGCTTAGGGCGGACTAGCGGGAAATGGGGGCAAGAGACCCAGTACTTC
d_gene: TRBD2; v_gene: TRBV29-1; j_gene: TRBJ2-3; abundance: NA; CDR3aa: CSVAPGLAGSDTQYF; CDR3nt: TGCAGCGTTGCCCCGGGACTAGCGGGATCAGATACGCAGTATTTT
d_gene: NA; v_gene: TRBV9; j_gene: TRBJ2-5; abundance: once; CDR3aa: CASSGNLGGETQYF; CDR3nt: TGTGCCAGCAGCGGCAATCTCGGAGGGGAGACCCAGTACTTC
d_gene: NA; v_gene: TRBV30; j_gene: TRBJ2-1; abundance: NA; CDR3aa: CAWSRQTNEQFF; CDR3nt: TGTGCCTGGAGTCGCCAGACTAATGAGCAGTTCTTC
d_gene: NA; v_gene: TRBV30; j_gene: TRBJ2-6; abundance: NA; CDR3aa: CAWSVGGANVLTF; CDR3nt: TGTGCCTGGAGTGTCGGTGGGGCCAACGTCCTGACTTTC
d_gene: NA; v_gene: TRBV14; j_gene: TRBJ1-1; abundance: NA; CDR3aa: CASSRGGEAFF; CDR3nt: TGTGCCAGCTCCAGGGGCGGTGAAGCTTTCTTT
d_gene: NA; v_gene: TRBV25-1; j_gene: TRBJ1-4; abundance: NA; CDR3aa: CASSDPSGVEKLFF; CDR3nt: TGTGCCAGCAGTGACCCCTCAGGGGTCGAAAAACTGTTTTTT
d_gene: TRBD2; v_gene: TRBV11-2; j_gene: TRBJ2-3; abundance: NA; CDR3aa: CASSLGRTSVTDTQYF; CDR3nt: TGTGCCAGCAGCTTGGGGCGGACTAGCGTCACAGATACGCAGTATTTT
d_gene: TRBD2; v_gene: TRBV4-1; j_gene: TRBJ2-1; abundance: NA; CDR3aa: CASSLQVAGAYNEQFF; CDR3nt: TGCGCCAGCAGCCTCCAGGTGGCGGGAGCCTACAATGAGCAGTTCTTC
d_gene: NA; v_gene: TRBV18; j_gene: TRBJ2-1; abundance: NA; CDR3aa: CASSPRDTYNEQFF; CDR3nt: TGTGCCAGCTCACCCAGGGACACCTACAATGAGCAGTTCTTC
d_gene: NA; v_gene: TRBV19; j_gene: TRBJ1-5; abundance: few; CDR3aa: CASSIAPGISNQPQHF; CDR3nt: TGTGCCAGTAGTATAGCCCCAGGGATAAGCAATCAGCCCCAGCATTTT
d_gene: TRBD1; v_gene: TRBV23-1; j_gene: TRBJ2-7; abundance: once; CDR3aa: CASSHSTGGFYEQYF; CDR3nt: TGCGCCAGCAGTCATAGTACAGGGGGCTTCTACGAGCAGTACTTC
d_gene: TRBD1; v_gene: TRBV19; j_gene: TRBJ1-2; abundance: NA; CDR3aa: CASTRQGYGYTF; CDR3nt: TGTGCCAGTACAAGACAGGGCTATGGCTACACCTTC
d_gene: NA; v_gene: TRBV29-1; j_gene: TRBJ2-3; abundance: NA; CDR3aa: CSVDGGTGTFTDTQYF; CDR3nt: TGCAGCGTAGACGGAGGCACCGGGACTTTCACAGATACGCAGTATTTT
d_gene: NA; v_gene: TRBV5-1; j_gene: TRBJ2-1; abundance: NA; CDR3aa: CASSLAPRSPSYNEQFF; CDR3nt: TGCGCCAGCAGCTTGGCCCCCCGGAGCCCCTCCTACAATGAGCAGTTCTTC
d_gene: NA; v_gene: TRBV27; j_gene: TRBJ1-2; abundance: few; CDR3aa: CASSFLGGGYTF; CDR3nt: TGTGCCAGCAGTTTCCTAGGAGGAGGCTACACCTTC
d_gene: NA; v_gene: TRBV6-5; j_gene: TRBJ2-5; abundance: few; CDR3aa: CASSFTGPVQETQYF; CDR3nt: TGTGCCAGCAGTTTTACAGGGCCCGTCCAAGAGACCCAGTACTTC
d_gene: NA; v_gene: TRBV28; j_gene: TRBJ2-1; abundance: NA; CDR3aa: CASSFVREDEQFF; CDR3nt: TGTGCCAGCAGTTTCGTCAGGGAAGATGAGCAGTTCTTC
d_gene: TRBD1; v_gene: TRBV19; j_gene: TRBJ2-5; abundance: few; CDR3aa: CASSTGTGFPLETQYF; CDR3nt: TGTGCCAGTAGTACCGGGACAGGATTCCCGCTAGAGACCCAGTACTTC